This TCR beta chain was observed in a study of blood T cell repertoires in COVID-19. Across the whole study: Samples representing acute and convalescent COVID-19 were sourced from the United States, Italy and Spain. T cells, B-cell-depleted T cells, or PBMCs supplied cDNA or gDNA.

V lost 1 base to trimming and J lost 2 bases, with 9 bases between them. CDR1 is SGHDT and CDR2 is YYEEEE in the germline V gene. The CDR3 covers 14 residues. Authors' data handling: Amplification from reference gene primers served as the basis for estimated nucleated cell counts. The protocol was immunoSEQ multiplex PCR, while the TCRdb copy is restricted to in-frame clones and leaves out a portion. The V and J calls and clone size are taken from that table; D and trimming were inferred from the DNA. The table lists 70,000 to 90,000 clones, over 70% of them singletons. The rearrangement joins TRBV5-6 to TRBJ1-2; perhaps TRBD1 as D (5 bases). Sequencing was carried out using peripheral blood. The clonotype was recovered from a human donor in a cohort sampled during active COVID-19. In nucleotides, the CDR3 is TGTGCCAGCAGCTTGAGGGGAAGGAACTATGGCTACACCTTC. It specifies CASSLRGRNYGYTF. The variable domain in full, with the rest retrieved from reference TRBV5-6 and TRBJ1-2, is DAGVTQSPTHLIKTRGQQVTLRCSPKSGHDTVSWYQQALGQGPQFIFQYYEEEERQRGNFPDRFSGHQFPNYSSELNVNALLLGDSALYLCASSLRGRNYGYTFGSGTRLTVV.